The sequence of this T cell receptor (beta chain) was determined in a study of cytomegalovirus exposure and HLA in healthy donors. General study points: The study designated 160 or so TCR beta chains cytomegalovirus-associated. Of the V segments, some could not be distinguished, including TRBV6-2 and TRBV6-3, and were excluded. Later on, a genetic analysis was performed. It linked a missense variant in DCLRE1C with V- and J-gene trimming of TCR beta. Later findings reportedly placed an Asian-associated ancestry cluster below the 666-donor mean for N-insertions.

The germline V gene encodes CDR1 SGHRS and CDR2 YFSETQ. The V gene lost 0 bases and the J gene lost 4 bases, with 7 bases spanning the gap. The CDR3 runs to 13 residues. Vbeta (60) and Jbeta (13) primers were used in the PCR. Clones were sequenced by immunoSEQ multiplex PCR, and TCRdb holds only the in-frame ones, with some missing. The listing contains more than 130,000 clones. In the case of this clone: No antigen is known for it.

Sequencing used PBMCs. The chain joins TRBV5-1 to TRBJ1-1; D is ambiguous. The clonotype was recovered from a man in his forties in good health and CMV-seronegative. The CDR3 sequence: CASSLVRGTEAFF. CDR3 bases: TGCGCCAGCAGCTTGGTACGGGGCACTGAAGCTTTCTTT.